Listed below are T cell receptor beta chains from one sample, sequenced in a study of T cell clones after liver transplantation. TCRdb's table, derived via immunoSEQ multiplex PCR, lists solely in-frame clones and lacks some. The sample includes 15,000 or so clones, roughly 85% of them seen just once. The starting material was CD8+ T cells from blood, obtained around 4 years after liver transplant. The receptors derive from a human patient who received a liver transplant. Some T cells may possibly be graft donor cells. CDR3s include the opening cysteine and the closing phenylalanine or tryptophan. Fields, in order: D gene, clone size, J gene, V gene, CDR3 DNA, CDR3 protein. D genes are given only for firm matches. Clone size, where shown, is once, few, many, or a class for clones that have expanded.

>TRBD1|-|TRBJ1-5|TRBV10-3
TGTGCCATCAGCCGACGCCGGGACAGGGGTGATAGCAATCAGCCCCAGCATTTT
CAISRRRDRGDSNQPQHF
>-|-|TRBJ2-1|TRBV7-6
TGTGCCAGCAGCTTAGGGACTGAGCAGTTCTTC
CASSLGTEQFF
>-|-|TRBJ2-1|TRBV25-1
TGTGCCAGCAGTGAAATACTTCTAGGGGGAGGTGAGCAGTTCTTC
CASSEILLGGGEQFF
>-|-|TRBJ2-2|TRBV2
TGTGCCAGCAGTGCCAACACCGGGGAGCTGTTTTTT
CASSANTGELFF
>-|few|TRBJ2-7|TRBV2
TGTGCCAGCGTTTACTCAACCTACGAGCAGTACTTC
CASVYSTYEQYF
>-|few|TRBJ1-2|TRBV6-5
TGTGCCGCGGTAGGGGGGCCGGATGGCTACACCTTC
CAAVGGPDGYTF
>-|-|TRBJ2-2|TRBV15
TGTGCCACCAGCAGGCCGGACAGCCCGAACACCGGGGAGCTGTTTTTT
CATSRPDSPNTGELFF
>-|-|TRBJ1-1|TRBV4-3
TGCGCCAGCAGCCAAGATTGGACCGCCAACACTGAAGCTTTCTTT
CASSQDWTANTEAFF
>TRBD1|-|TRBJ2-1|TRBV7-6
TGTGCCAGCAGCTTGATACAGGGGAATGAGCAGTTCTTC
CASSLIQGNEQFF
>-|-|TRBJ2-1|TRBV4-1
TGCGCCAGCAGCCAAGAGAGGGTCACGAAGGGCAATGAGCAGTTCTTC
CASSQERVTKGNEQFF
>-|-|TRBJ2-5|TRBV27
TGTGCCAGCAGTTATTCGGGCCCCCAGGAGACCCAGTACTTC
CASSYSGPQETQYF
>-|-|TRBJ2-7|TRBV4-1
TGCGCCAGCAGCCAACGACTAGTTTCCTACGAGCAGTACTTC
CASSQRLVSYEQYF
>TRBD1|once|TRBJ2-7|TRBV27
TGTGCCAGCAGTTGGGGACAGGGGGCGCGAGAGCAGTACTTC
CASSWGQGAREQYF
>-|once|TRBJ2-7|TRBV7-9
TGTGCCAGCAGCTTAGTGGGTAACGTAGCCTACGAGCAGTACTTC
CASSLVGNVAYEQYF
>-|-|TRBJ1-1|TRBV27
TGTGCCAGCAGTTTAGGGCCTAACACTGAAGCTTTCTTT
CASSLGPNTEAFF
>TRBD1|-|TRBJ2-7|TRBV4-1
TGCGCCAGCAGCCAAGCCGGGACAGGGACGTACGAGCAGTACTTC
CASSQAGTGTYEQYF
>-|once|TRBJ2-5|TRBV28
TGTGCCAGCAGTTTGGGGGGAGCGGAGCAAGAGACCCAGTACTTC
CASSLGGAEQETQYF
>TRBD2|large|TRBJ2-7|TRBV7-9
TGTGCCAGCAGCTTAGCTCTAGCGGGTTGGTACGAGCAGTACTTC
CASSLALAGWYEQYF
>TRBD1|-|TRBJ2-5|TRBV9
TGTGCCAGCAGCGCAGGGGGTTCGGACCAAGAGACCCAGTACTTC
CASSAGGSDQETQYF
>TRBD2|once|TRBJ2-7|TRBV28
TGTGCCAGCAGTTTGCCGGCCAGCGGGAGGCGCGAGTTCGAGCAGTACTTC
CASSLPASGRREFEQYF
>-|-|TRBJ1-4|TRBV7-6
TGTGCCAGCAGCTTAGCCAGGGTGGTAACGGCTAATGAAAAACTGTTTTTT
CASSLARVVTANEKLFF
>-|few|TRBJ2-7|TRBV7-9
TGTGCCAGCAGCTTAGCAAGGGGGTTATCCTACGAGCAGTACTTC
CASSLARGLSYEQYF
>-|once|TRBJ2-1|TRBV28
TGTGCCAGCAGCCGAATCGGGAGTACTGAGCAGTTCTTC
CASSRIGSTEQFF
>TRBD2|-|TRBJ2-5|TRBV11-2
TGTGCCAGCAGCTTATTAGCGGGGGGGCCAGAGACCCAGTACTTC
CASSLLAGGPETQYF
>-|-|TRBJ2-6|TRBV27
TGTGCCAGCACCGGCTCTGGGGCCAACGTCCTGACTTTC
CASTGSGANVLTF
>TRBD1|-|TRBJ1-2|TRBV19
TGTGCCAGTAGTACCGGGACAGGGGGGTATGGCTACACCTTC
CASSTGTGGYGYTF
>TRBD1|-|TRBJ2-1|TRBV27
TGTGCCAGCAGGGTAACAGGGGTAGATAAGTTCTTC
CASRVTGVDKFF
>TRBD2|-|TRBJ2-7|TRBV27
TGTGCCAGCAGTTACCGGACTAGCGGGACTCCCTCCTACGAGCAGTACTTC
CASSYRTSGTPSYEQYF
>-|-|TRBJ1-3|TRBV28
TGTGCCAGCAGTTTGCCCCTGGACGGAACCTCTGGAAACACCATATATTTT
CASSLPLDGTSGNTIYF
>TRBD2|-|TRBJ2-1|TRBV7-6
TGTGCCAGCAGCCTAACTAGCGGGGCCTACAATGAGCAGTTCTTC
CASSLTSGAYNEQFF
>TRBD1|few|TRBJ2-5|TRBV7-6
TGTGCCAGCAGCTTAGCAGGGGGCGGAGAGACCCAGTACTTC
CASSLAGGGETQYF
>TRBD1|-|TRBJ1-2|TRBV2
TGTGCCAGCAGTCCGCCTACGGGACAGCTTGGCTACACCTTC
CASSPPTGQLGYTF
>TRBD2|-|TRBJ2-1|TRBV5-5
TGTGCCAGCAGCTTAACGGGACTACCCGCTGAAGAGCAGTTCTTC
CASSLTGLPAEEQFF
>-|-|TRBJ2-3|TRBV28
TGTGCCAGCAGTCGACTCGACACAGATACGCAGTATTTT
CASSRLDTDTQYF
>-|few|TRBJ1-3|TRBV27
TGTGCCAGCAGTTCCGACAGTACAGGGTCCGGAAACACCATATATTTT
CASSSDSTGSGNTIYF
>TRBD2|few|TRBJ2-7|TRBV11-2
TGTGCCAGCAGCTTACCCCACCCAGCTAGCGGGAGCTACGAGCAGTACTTC
CASSLPHPASGSYEQYF
>-|-|TRBJ2-3|TRBV28
TGTGCCAGCAGTTCCGGGCCGGGGGGCGATACGCAGTATTTT
CASSSGPGGDTQYF
>TRBD2|-|TRBJ2-5|TRBV7-8
TGTGCCAGCAGCTTGGTGGCGGGAGGGCCGGGGGAGACCCAGTACTTC
CASSLVAGGPGETQYF
>TRBD1|-|TRBJ1-1|TRBV6-5
TGTGCCAGCAGTTACGGCAGGGGGTTTCGGACTGAAGCTTTCTTT
CASSYGRGFRTEAFF
>TRBD2|-|TRBJ2-3|TRBV7-3
TGTGCCAGCAGCTCCAGCGGGGGGGCCACAGATACGCAGTATTTT
CASSSSGGATDTQYF
>-|-|TRBJ1-2|TRBV9
TGTGCCAGCAGCGTAGAGGACGGACGCTTTTATGGCTACACCTTC
CASSVEDGRFYGYTF
>-|-|TRBJ2-5|TRBV13
TGTGCCAGCAGCTTAGGAAGGGCAGAGACCCAGTACTTC
CASSLGRAETQYF
>-|medium-sized|TRBJ2-7|TRBV6-5
TGTGCCAGCGGAGAAGGAGGCGCCTACGAGCAGTACTTC
CASGEGGAYEQYF
>-|-|TRBJ2-3|TRBV27
TGTGCCAGCACGAAAGAAGCTGACGGCACAGATACGCAGTATTTT
CASTKEADGTDTQYF
>-|-|TRBJ2-7|TRBV20-1
TGCAGTGCTAGAGATCTCGTGGAGCAGTACTTC
CSARDLVEQYF
>-|few|TRBJ2-1|TRBV10-2
TGCGCCAGCAGCTCCGGTAGTGAGCAGTTCTTC
CASSSGSEQFF
>-|-|TRBJ2-7|TRBV4-1
TGCGCCAGCAGCCAAGAGCAGTTGGCGGGGATTAATTCCTACGAGCAGTACTTC
CASSQEQLAGINSYEQYF
>-|-|TRBJ1-5|TRBV27
TGTGCCAGCGGGAGGGGAGGAAATCAGCCCCAGCATTTT
CASGRGGNQPQHF
>TRBD2|few|TRBJ2-2|TRBV28
TGTGCCAGCAGTCCCGGGACTAGCGGCGGGGAGCTGTTTTTT
CASSPGTSGGELFF
>-|once|TRBJ2-7|TRBV27
TGTGCCAGCAGAGGGTGGCACGAGCAGTACTTC
CASRGWHEQYF
>-|-|TRBJ2-7|TRBV15
TGTGCCACCAGCACCCACCAACAGGGCACCTACGAGCAGTACTTC
CATSTHQQGTYEQYF
>TRBD1|-|TRBJ1-2|TRBV29-1
TGCAGCGTTGACGCGGACAGGGGTAATGGCTACACCTTC
CSVDADRGNGYTF
>TRBD2|-|TRBJ2-7|TRBV7-9
TGTGCCAGCAGCGAGACTAGCGGGAAGTACGAGCAGTACTTC
CASSETSGKYEQYF